Listed below are T cell receptor beta chains from one sample, sequenced in a study of blood T cell repertoires in COVID-19. TCRdb keeps only in-frame clones here, not all; method: immunoSEQ multiplex PCR. The sample lists about 40,000 clones; nearly 90% were seen once. Sequencing input: peripheral blood. The receptors here all came from a man in his sixties or seventies with active COVID-19. Each CDR3 is given without its conserved first and last residue. For some rows the clone size is stated as once, few or many, or as a class when expanded; others skip it.

clone_size,v_call,cdr3_aa
.,TRBV5-1,ASSPTLAGGYEQY
.,TRBV7-8,ASSLARVPNTEAF
.,TRBV7-6,ASSQATGGGGGELF
.,TRBV4-1,ASSREAGGTYEQY
.,TRBV10-3,AISGPGTGNTGELF
.,TRBV12-3/TRBV12-4,ASSPDRADEQF
.,TRBV6-6,ASSSSGQGAQEQY
.,TRBV4-2,ASSQGQGGTEAF
few,TRBV27,ASSIPGQGTYEQY
.,TRBV2,ASSEDEGAWSTDTQY
.,TRBV6-5,ASSYSRQLLHGYT
.,TRBV7-9,ASSPRSLEAF
.,TRBV28,ASSLWNLAGGPGELF
.,TRBV12-3/TRBV12-4,ASSLGQNYGYT
.,TRBV21-1,ASSTITFYEQY
.,TRBV2,ASRLRASADTQY
.,TRBV19,ASSSIGENTEAF
.,TRBV2,ASGRPAGYTDTQY
.,TRBV18,ASSRLAGGTDTQY
.,TRBV7-3,ASSLKGRGTEAF
.,TRBV19,ASSKLPGQGQETQY
.,TRBV7-2,ASSIILSYEQY
.,TRBV5-6,ASSPSGVLGNTIY
.,TRBV7-2,ASSLVGSGGEDTQY
once,TRBV6-2/TRBV6-3,ASSYSMAVSYEQY
.,TRBV7-2,ASSLIRGSVTDTQY
.,TRBV21-1,ASSKSAGGLYVDNEQF
.,TRBV2,ASRRLDSPLH
once,TRBV18,ASSPPTSTRETQY
.,TRBV27,ASTPQPAGDGSPLH
.,TRBV5-6,ASRPPRQGSYNEQF
.,TRBV4-3,ASSQFGRAEYNEQF
.,TRBV11-2,ASSRTGQRAGEQY
.,TRBV28,ASSLLWGRGTDTQY
.,TRBV6-5,ASSYPLGGGANEQF
.,TRBV3-1/TRBV3-2,ASSPWGVTQETQY
.,TRBV19,ASSPLRDRVTGELF
.,TRBV18,ASSPALAGGYEQY
.,TRBV15,ATSRAGTGGNEQF
.,TRBV5-1,ASSLVGGGDTGELF
.,TRBV12-3/TRBV12-4,ASSLSRVYEQF
.,TRBV3-1/TRBV3-2,ASSRVSGGVAKNIQY
.,TRBV2,ASSEPPETQY
once,TRBV15,ATSRGAGGGTDTQY
.,TRBV9,ASSVGPPESGLSYEQY
.,TRBV6-4,ASSDGGAYNEQF
.,TRBV6-4,ASSARDRTNYGYT
.,TRBV18,ASSPRQARNTEAF
.,TRBV6-1,ASSDRSEGGADTQY